This T cell receptor (beta chain) derives from a study of control samples from healthy donors and cancer patients. Per the germline V gene, CDR1 is SGHAT and CDR2 is FQDESV (reference sequence). This CDR3 comprises 15 residues. V was shortened by 5 bases and J by 3 bases, with 16 bases between the two germline ends. Profiling relied on immunoSEQ multiplex PCR, and the TCRdb table lists in-frame clones only, not all of them. The sample carries 100,000 or so clones, about 88% recorded once. The receptor was derived from a woman in her 50s in good health. The chain couples TRBV11-1 to TRBJ1-1; TRBD1 is a possible D gene (5 bases). Sequenced input: blood. CDR3 sequence: CASSDPGGKDTEAFF. CDR3 bases: TGTGCCAGCAGCGATCCGGGGGGTAAGGACACTGAAGCTTTCTTT.